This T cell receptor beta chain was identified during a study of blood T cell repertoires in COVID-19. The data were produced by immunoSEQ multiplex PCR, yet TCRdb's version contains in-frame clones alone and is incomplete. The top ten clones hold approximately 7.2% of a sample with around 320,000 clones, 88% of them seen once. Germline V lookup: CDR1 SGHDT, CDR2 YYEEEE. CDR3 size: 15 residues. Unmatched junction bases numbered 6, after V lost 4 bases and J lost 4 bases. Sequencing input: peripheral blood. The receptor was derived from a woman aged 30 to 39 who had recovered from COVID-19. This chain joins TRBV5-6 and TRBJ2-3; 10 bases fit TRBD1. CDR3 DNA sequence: TGTGCCAGCAGCGGGGACAGGGGCTACCCAGATACGCAGTATTTT. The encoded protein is CASSGDRGYPDTQYF.